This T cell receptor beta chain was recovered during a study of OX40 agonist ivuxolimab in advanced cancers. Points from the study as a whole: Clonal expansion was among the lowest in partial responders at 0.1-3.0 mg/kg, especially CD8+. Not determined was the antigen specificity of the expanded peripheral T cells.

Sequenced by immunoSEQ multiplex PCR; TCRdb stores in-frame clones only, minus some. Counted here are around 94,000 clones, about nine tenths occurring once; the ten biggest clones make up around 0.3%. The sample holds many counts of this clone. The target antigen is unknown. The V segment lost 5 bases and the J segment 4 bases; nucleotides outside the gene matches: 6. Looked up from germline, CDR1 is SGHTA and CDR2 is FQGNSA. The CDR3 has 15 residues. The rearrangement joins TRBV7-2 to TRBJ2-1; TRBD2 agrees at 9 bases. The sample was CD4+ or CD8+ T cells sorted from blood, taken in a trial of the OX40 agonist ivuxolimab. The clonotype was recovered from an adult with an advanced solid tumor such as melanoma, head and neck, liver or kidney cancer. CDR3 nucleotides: TGTGCCAGCAGCCCCCAAGCGGGGGGTTACAATGAGCAGTTCTTC. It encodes CASSPQAGGYNEQFF.